Each of the 14 T cell receptor beta chains below was sequenced from the same sample in a study of regulatory T cells in long-lasting Graves disease. Time point described: newly diagnosed GD, antithyroid drugs for less than 3 months. Researchers made the TCR library from RNA that was extracted from PBMCs. In building TCR beta libraries, iRepertoire HTBI primers were used together with Arm-PCR of CDR3 regions. TCRdb ran MiXCR on the multiplex PCR reads and lists one entry per CDR3 protein. The table includes 440,000 or so distinct CDR3 sequences, approximately 15% detected once. These data are also associated with another study on T cells in Graves' hyperthyroidism and ophthalmopathy.

The sequences come from peripheral blood mononuclear cells (PBMCs), collected at new diagnosis, from a patient treated with antithyroid drugs. The receptors were gathered from a woman aged 25 to 39 with Graves disease.

The genes are TRBV24-1 and TRBJ1-5, with 8 bases aligning to TRBD1. With 7 bases clipped from V and 5 bases from J, the junction kept 6 bases outside the gene matches. Germline lookup yields CDR1 KGHDR and CDR2 SFDVKD. This CDR3 spans 14 amino acids. CDR3 in amino acids: CATSRQGSDQPQHF. CDR3 sequence (DNA): TGTGCCACCAGCAGACAGGGGTCGGATCAGCCCCAGCATTTT.

This clonotype showed up many times. The chain combines TRBV15 with TRBJ1-1, with D possibly TRBD1 on 6 matching bases. Trimming left V 1 base short and J 5 bases short, with 17 bases between. Germline CDR1 LNHNV, CDR2 YYDKDF (reference sequence). The CDR3 spans 16 residues. The CDR3 sequence: CATSRGQTPGETEAFF. The CDR3, as DNA: TGTGCCACCAGCAGAGGGCAAACCCCAGGGGAGACTGAAGCTTTCTTT.

This clonotype showed up many times. This chain uses TRBV12-3 or TRBV12-4 with TRBJ2-1; D might be TRBD1 or TRBD2, each matching 5 bases. The CDR3 is made up of 13 amino acids. V shed 5 bases and J shed 11 bases, with 16 bases lying between them. The CDR3 reads CASSPRSGTKQFF. The CDR3 nucleotides read TGTGCCAGCAGTCCCCGTTCCGGGACCAAGCAGTTCTTC.

This clonotype was counted a few times. J is TRBJ2-5 and V is TRBV28, with 14 bases lining up with TRBD2. J lost 6 bases, V lost 2 bases, and 2 bases had no gene match. Germline V gene sequence: CDR1 MDHEN, CDR2 SYDVKM. This CDR3 contains 15 residues. CDR3 in DNA: TGTGCCAGCAGTTTAGGGACTAGCGGGAGAAAGACCCAGTACTTC. Amino acids: CASSLGTSGRKTQYF.

The chain uses TRBV30 and TRBJ2-5; D is tentatively TRBD1 or TRBD2 (5 bases each). CDR1 is GTSNPN, CDR2 SVGIG, per germline (reference sequence). The CDR3 consists of 16 residues. Trimming pared 3 bases from V and 5 bases from J, leaving 22 bases between. The CDR3 DNA reads TGTGCCTGGAGCCTTGGCCGGGGACGAGCTGGGGAGACCCAGTACTTC. Translation: CAWSLGRGRAGETQYF.

This clonotype was recorded a few times. The gene calls are TRBV2 and TRBJ2-1; 8 bases match TRBD2. The junction had 4 bases not matched to a gene; V was cut back by 7 bases and J by 2 bases. In germline, CDR1 is SNHLY, CDR2 FYNNEI. This CDR3 region has 14 residues. The CDR3 protein is CASTISGTYNEQFF. DNA of the CDR3: TGTGCCAGCACCATTAGCGGGACCTACAATGAGCAGTTCTTC.

This chain links TRBV20-1 with TRBJ1-3, with 9 bases that match TRBD1. The ends lost 0 bases at V and 5 bases at J; junction bases unmatched: 8. The CDR3 has 16 amino acids. CDR1 and CDR2 (germline): DFQATT, SNEGSKA (reference sequence). The CDR3 protein is CSARDPGQGGRNTIYF. The CDR3 nucleotides are TGCAGTGCTAGAGATCCGGGACAGGGTGGCCGAAACACCATATATTTT.

This clonotype was found once. A far larger clone is a single base away, which makes a read error likely. Without the conserved terminal phenylalanine or tryptophan, this CDR3 likely stems from a read error. The rearrangement joins TRBV30 to TRBJ2-1, with TRBD2 identical over 9 bases. The J call is doubtful: the DNA matches TRBJ2-5 better. The germline gives CDR1 GTSNPN, CDR2 SVGIG (reference sequence). The CDR3 has 15 residues. DNA for the CDR3: TGTGCCTGGAGACCCACCGGACTAGCGTCAGAGACCCAGTACCTC. This encodes CAWRPTGLASETQYL.

J is TRBJ2-5 and V is TRBV19; 7 bases fit TRBD1. The V segment lost 3 bases and the J segment 2 bases; nucleotides outside the gene matches: 6. CDR3 size: 15 residues. From germline, CDR1 is LNHDA and CDR2 SQIVND (reference sequence). The CDR3 is CASSIGRRGQETQYF. DNA of the CDR3: TGTGCCAGTAGTATCGGGCGCAGGGGGCAAGAGACCCAGTACTTC.

The table lists this clonotype with many counts. The genes are TRBV5-5 and TRBJ1-1; D unclear. The length of the CDR3 is 14 residues. With 0 bases removed from V and 0 bases from J, the gap between germline ends came to 6 bases. Germline V gene lookup returns CDR1 SGHKS and CDR2 YYEKEE (reference sequence). The CDR3 loop reads CASSLAFMNTEAFF. The CDR3 DNA sequence: TGTGCCAGCAGCTTGGCCTTCATGAACACTGAAGCTTTCTTT.

This clonotype showed up many times. The V gene is TRBV3-1, the J gene TRBJ2-1; unclear D gene. Germline values: CDR1 LGHDT, CDR2 YNNKEL (reference sequence). V was pared by 6 bases and J by 7 bases, with 7 bases between. The length of the CDR3 is 11 residues. CDR3 amino acids: CASSPSNEQFF. Here the CDR3 DNA reads TGTGCCAGCAGTCCTAGTAATGAGCAGTTCTTC.

This chain joins TRBV6-2 or TRBV6-3 and TRBJ2-7; TRBD2 agrees at 9 bases. The germline V gene has CDR1 MNHEY and CDR2 SVGEGT. The CDR3 has 13 amino acids. V lost 8 bases to trimming and J lost 6 bases; unmatched junction nucleotides: 8. The CDR3 loop reads CASGESGRSEQYF. The CDR3 nucleotides read TGTGCCAGCGGAGAAAGCGGGAGGTCCGAGCAGTACTTC.

Notes on this clonotype: This likely stems from a read error, as it lies one base from a far larger clone. The V and J genes are TRBV27 and TRBJ2-4; no clear D gene. There are 13 residues in the CDR3. In germline, CDR1 is MNHEY, CDR2 SMNVEV (reference sequence). The ends were cut back, 2 bases at V and 13 bases at J, with 15 bases in the middle. This CDR3 reads CASSLSGNNEQYF. CDR3 in DNA: TGTGCCAGCAGTTTAAGTGGAAACAATGAGCAGTACTTC.

Ten or more counts support this clonotype. The chain combines TRBV10-3 with TRBJ2-7, with unresolved D. The CDR3 length is 11 residues. The V end lost 1 base, the J end lost 6 bases, and 4 bases lay between the germline ends. Per germline, CDR1 ENHRY and CDR2 SYGVKD. For the CDR3, the DNA is TGTGCCATCAGTGAGTTGGGCGAGCAGTACTTC. Its translation is CAISELGEQYF.